This T cell receptor (beta chain) comes out of a study of shared clonotypes between healthy human individuals (TCRdb year 2020). Broadly, across the study: Three men and two women, aged 18 to 49 years, made up the cohort. Per donor, three plates each were used for CD4 naive and CD4 memory, two for CD8 naive, and one for CD8 memory. Blood TCR repertoires of about 5 healthy adults were deeply sequenced to estimate repertoire size and the extent of clonotype sharing between individuals. Libraries were prepared and TCR repertoires were sequenced by different laboratories using diverse techniques, in order to increase sequencing depth and limit assay-specific biases. Between about 0.8 and 9 billion PBMCs per donor were obtained by leukapheresis.

Overall study outcomes, separate from this receptor: Naive subsets generally had larger estimated clonotype richness than memory subsets. The genetic and exposure-history diversity represented was limited by the small number of donors. Even with the large sequencing depth, rarefaction of the sorted-subset datasets indicated that sequencing was incomplete. Compared with non-shared clonotypes, clonotypes shared by all four sorted-subset donors had higher generation probabilities. Based on pairwise subsampling, the degree of clonotype sharing among donors was expected to be affected by sequencing depth. Sampling was limited to blood, and TCR repertoires in tissue likely differ from TCR repertoires in blood. Across four donors, approximately 5% of naive CD4, over 3% of naive CD8, 2.3% of memory CD4, and roughly 0.4% of memory CD8 clonotypes were shared.

For the CD8 naive samples, CD45RO-negative cells were positively selected for CCR7, yielding a CD45RA+CCR7+ population from which TemRA cells were excluded. The donors were healthy, HIV-negative adults with no recently reported acute infections or vaccinations. Every donor was a Caucasian adult residing in Nashville, Tennessee, USA. Blood was collected by leukapheresis, and PBMCs were isolated by Ficoll-Histopaque density gradient centrifugation and then cryopreserved in liquid nitrogen vapor phase. Analytical flow cytometry was used to check the purity and quantity of every magnetically sorted T cell population. Each sorted fraction had its genomic DNA isolated and then quantified by UV absorbance on a Nanodrop 2000c. CDR1 and CDR2 are drawn from the germline V gene: SQVTM, ANQGSEA. The CDR3 runs 12 residues from the cysteine to the phenylalanine. Only the CDR3 region is kept as DNA, spanning 36 bases read in frame from base 1. V gives up 6 bases and J gives up 4 bases, and the segment between their germline ends measures 12 bases.

Using the deep immunoSEQ assay, multiplex PCR amplified TCR CDR3 regions from genomic DNA. Extracted genomic DNA from each cell subset was spread evenly across all wells of several immunoSEQ 96-well plates, with each plate serving as a replicate. For sorted subsets, each replicate PCR was loaded with approximately 200 ng genomic DNA, equivalent to about 30,000 T cell genomes. The purified libraries were quantified using a Qubit 3.0 fluorometer, sized with a Bioanalyzer 2100, and then quantified again using the KAPA Library Quantification kit. A separate single-read 150-cycle Illumina NextSeq 550 flow cell was used to sequence each immunoSEQ 96-well plate. From the authors' description of their analysis: Because the immunoSEQ output included only junctional sequences and no quality scores, the filtering could not be the same as the filtering used for full-length reads. Sequences were annotated with PyIR, a Python wrapper for IgBLAST v1.9, and V/J genes and CDR3 were assigned using IMGT germline references. Reads with weak V/J assignments (E-value above 1e-6), missing CDR3, stop codons, out-of-frame junctions, or ambiguous translated residues were removed. V3J clonotypes were defined as sequences sharing the same inferred V gene, J gene, and CDR3 amino acid sequence. Percentage overlap between repertoires was computed as shared unique clonotypes divided by the size of the smaller repertoire. RTK rarefaction, the Chao1 estimator, and Recon v2.1 estimates of unobserved clonotypes were used to assess repertoire richness. For all TCRbeta clonotypes obtained by the gDNA method from four donors, generation probabilities were computed with OLGA. TCRdb obtained this table from immuneACCESS and retained in-frame rearrangements with V and J assigned. These tables miss some clones; where compared with another copy, unresolved V genes account for less than half of the shortfall, and the remainder is unexplained. Clone size and the V and J calls come from that table; the DNA yielded D and trimming. This sample gives about 680,000 clones in total; about 91% of them show up just once. Nearly 25% of the sample lies in the top ten.

A word on this clone: Its cognate antigen has yet to be identified. No base quality information exists; no much larger clone differs at one position.

Sequencing was performed on naive CD8+ T cells sorted from blood. What the cell subset or site label conveys for this sample: CD45RA+CCR7+. The receptor was isolated from a man aged 25-40 years in good health. Recombination joined TRBV29-1 with TRBJ1-2, with no confidently assigned D gene. The bases are TGCAGCGTACGGGGAGGCGTCTATGGCTACACCTTC. This gives the protein CSVRGGVYGYTF.